Each of the 11 T cell receptor beta chains below was sequenced from the same sample in a study of blood T cell repertoires in COVID-19. Generated by immunoSEQ multiplex PCR, the TCRdb table keeps only in-frame clones and is missing some. The repertoire holds approximately 85,000 clones, with around 86% as singletons. The sample consisted of peripheral blood. The receptors come from a man in his fifties or sixties with active or convalescent COVID-19.

The J gene is TRBJ1-1, the V gene TRBV30; a weak D match, TRBD1 (5 bases). In germline, CDR1 is GTSNPN, CDR2 SVGIG (reference sequence). This CDR3 is 11 amino acids long. Trimming removed 6 bases from V and 7 bases from J, with 12 bases in between. Here the CDR3 reads CACGTGVEAFF. The CDR3 coding sequence is TGTGCCTGTGGGACGGGAGTTGAAGCTTTCTTT.

The rearrangement links TRBV19 to TRBJ1-5; D is unclear. The V gene's germline CDR1 is LNHDA and CDR2 SQIVND (reference sequence). The CDR3 contains 16 residues. The V and J ends lost 2 bases and 5 bases respectively, with 16 bases between them. CDR3 bases: TGTGCCAGTAGTATAAAGATTGGAGCTGAGTATCAGCCCCAGCATTTT. Amino acid sequence: CASSIKIGAEYQPQHF.

The rearrangement joins TRBV7-9 to TRBJ2-1; 8 bases are shared with TRBD2. The CDR3 runs to 16 residues. With 0 bases clipped from V and 8 bases from J, the junction kept 9 bases outside the gene matches. Germline V CDR1 and CDR2: SEHNR, FQNEAQ (reference sequence). This chain's CDR3 is CASSLAGRVLGDEQFF. CDR3 DNA: TGTGCCAGCAGCTTAGCCGGGAGGGTTTTAGGGGATGAGCAGTTCTTC.

The chain couples TRBV6-1 to TRBJ1-5, with D unresolved. Trimming cost V 7 bases and J 0 bases, with 22 bases left between them. This CDR3 contains 18 residues. Germline V gene sequence: CDR1 MNHNS, CDR2 SASEGT. The chain's CDR3 is CASIDPRVGPSSNQPQHF. The CDR3 DNA is TGTGCCAGCATTGATCCGAGGGTAGGGCCGAGTAGCAATCAGCCCCAGCATTTT.

The CDR3 reads CASSQAGSDSPLHF. In nucleotides, the CDR3 is TGTGCCAGCAGCCAAGCCGGGTCCGATTCACCCCTCCACTTT. This chain joins TRBV3-1 (or the pseudogene TRBV3-2) and TRBJ1-6; D is uncertain. The germline V gene encodes CDR1 LGHDT and CDR2 YNNKEL (reference sequence). With 1 base removed from V and 8 bases from J, the gap between germline ends came to 9 bases. This CDR3 has 14 amino acids.

The J gene is TRBJ2-5, the V gene TRBV11-2; 10 positions match TRBD1. This CDR3 is built from 16 residues. The germline CDR1 and CDR2 sequences are SGHAT and FQNNGV. V shed 5 bases, J shed 0 bases, and the junction held 6 bases outside the gene matches. The CDR3 is CASSPRDRGYQETQYF. The CDR3 coding sequence is TGTGCCAGCAGCCCACGGGACAGGGGATACCAAGAGACCCAGTACTTC.

The gene calls are TRBV5-4 and TRBJ1-1, with 10 nucleotides matching TRBD1. From germline, CDR1 is SGHNT and CDR2 YYREEE (reference sequence). The CDR3 length is 17 residues. J was trimmed by 0 bases and V by 0 bases; bases with no gene match: 5. The CDR3 coding sequence is TGTGCCAGCAGCTTGGAGGGGACAGGGGCTCTGAACACTGAAGCTTTCTTT. The encoded protein is CASSLEGTGALNTEAFF.

The chain joins TRBV28 to TRBJ1-2, with TRBD1 matching 9 bases. Germline trimming cut 4 bases from V and 4 bases from J; bases unmatched to any gene: 10. The CDR3 has 16 residues. Germline-derived CDR1 and CDR2 are MDHEN and SYDVKM. The CDR3 loop reads CASSSIGQGISYGYTF. CDR3 in DNA: TGTGCCAGCAGTTCCATAGGACAGGGGATAAGCTATGGCTACACCTTC.

This clone was seen just once. V is TRBV21-1 and J is TRBJ2-7; the table's D call TRBD1 went unverified against the DNA. TRBV21-1 is a known pseudogene. The CDR3 is 13 amino acids. The CDR3 DNA sequence: TGTGCCATCTGGACAGGGCTACATTGCGAGCAGTACTTC. Translated: CAIWTGLHCEQYF.

This chain uses TRBV13 with TRBJ2-2; 8 nucleotides agree with TRBD1. The CDR3 is made up of 15 amino acids. Germline loops: CDR1 PRHDT, CDR2 FYEKMQ (reference sequence). The ends lost 5 bases at V and 5 bases at J; junction bases unmatched: 7. The CDR3 protein is CASSRGQGLTGELFF. CDR3 bases: TGTGCCAGCAGCCGAGGACAGGGTCTAACCGGGGAGCTGTTTTTT.

The J gene is TRBJ2-5, the V gene TRBV6-1, with D perhaps TRBD2 (6 bases). This CDR3 is built from 15 residues. V was cut by 0 bases and J by 4 bases, with 12 bases left in between. Germline V gives CDR1 MNHNS, CDR2 SASEGT. CDR3 protein: CASSEAALRGETQYF. The CDR3 nucleotides are TGTGCCAGCAGTGAAGCTGCGCTGCGGGGAGAGACCCAGTACTTC.